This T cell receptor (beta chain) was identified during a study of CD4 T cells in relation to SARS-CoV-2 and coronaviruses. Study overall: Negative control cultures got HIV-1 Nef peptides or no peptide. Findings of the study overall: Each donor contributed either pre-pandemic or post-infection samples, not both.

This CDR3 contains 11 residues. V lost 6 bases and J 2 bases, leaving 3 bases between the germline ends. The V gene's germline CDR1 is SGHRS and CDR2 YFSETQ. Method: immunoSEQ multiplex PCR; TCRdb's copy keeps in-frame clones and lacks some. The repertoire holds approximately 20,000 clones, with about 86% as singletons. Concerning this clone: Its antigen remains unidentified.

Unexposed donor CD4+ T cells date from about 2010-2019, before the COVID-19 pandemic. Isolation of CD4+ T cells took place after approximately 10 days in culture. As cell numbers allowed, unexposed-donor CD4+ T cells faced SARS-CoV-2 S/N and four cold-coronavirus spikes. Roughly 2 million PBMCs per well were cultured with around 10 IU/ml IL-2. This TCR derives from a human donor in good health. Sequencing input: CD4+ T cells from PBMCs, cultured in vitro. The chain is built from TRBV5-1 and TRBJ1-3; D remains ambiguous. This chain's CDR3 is CASKAGNTIYF. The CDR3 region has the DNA TGCGCCAGCAAGGCTGGAAACACCATATATTTT.